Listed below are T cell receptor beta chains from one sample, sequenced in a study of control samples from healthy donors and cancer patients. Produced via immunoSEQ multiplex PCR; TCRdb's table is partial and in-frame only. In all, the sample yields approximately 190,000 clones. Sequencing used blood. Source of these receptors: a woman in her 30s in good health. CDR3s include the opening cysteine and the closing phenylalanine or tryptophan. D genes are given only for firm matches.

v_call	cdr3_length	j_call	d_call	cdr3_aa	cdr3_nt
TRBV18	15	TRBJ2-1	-	CASSPPGGGYNEQFF	TGTGCCAGCTCACCACCCGGGGGTGGGTACAATGAGCAGTTCTTC
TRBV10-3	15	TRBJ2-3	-	CAISETGGQADTQYF	TGTGCCATCAGTGAGACCGGGGGGCAGGCAGATACGCAGTATTTT
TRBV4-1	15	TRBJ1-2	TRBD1	CASSQTGGGNYGYTF	TGCGCCAGCAGCCAAACAGGGGGAGGGAACTATGGCTACACCTTC
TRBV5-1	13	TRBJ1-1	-	CASSWGQNTEAFF	TGCGCCAGCAGCTGGGGACAGAACACTGAAGCTTTCTTT
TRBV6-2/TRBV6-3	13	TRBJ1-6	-	CASSRGPSSPLHF	TGTGCCAGCAGTCGTGGGCCCAGTTCACCCCTCCACTTT
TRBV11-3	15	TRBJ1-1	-	CASSLGAGLGTEAFF	TGTGCCAGCAGCTTAGGGGCAGGGTTAGGAACTGAAGCTTTCTTT
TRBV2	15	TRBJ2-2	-	CASRWDQMDTGELFF	TGTGCCAGCAGGTGGGATCAGATGGACACCGGGGAGCTGTTTTTT
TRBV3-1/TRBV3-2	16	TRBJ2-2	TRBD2	CASSDRWGSGDGELFF	TGTGCCAGCAGCGACAGATGGGGTAGCGGGGACGGGGAGCTGTTTTTT
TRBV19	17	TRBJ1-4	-	CASSRSGQRLSYEKLFF	TGTGCCAGTAGTAGGTCCGGACAGCGCTTAAGTTATGAAAAACTGTTTTTT
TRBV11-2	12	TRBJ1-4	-	CASSLYGEKLFF	TGTGCCAGCAGCTTATACGGGGAAAAACTGTTTTTT
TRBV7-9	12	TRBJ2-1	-	CASSLQNNEQFF	TGTGCCAGCAGCCTCCAAAACAATGAGCAGTTCTTC
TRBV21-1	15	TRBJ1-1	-	CASSKNRPELTEAFF	TGTGCCAGCAGCAAGAACAGGCCGGAACTCACTGAAGCTTTCTTT
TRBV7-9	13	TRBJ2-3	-	CASSLGGTDTQYF	TGTGCCAGCAGCTTAGGAGGTACAGATACGCAGTATTTT
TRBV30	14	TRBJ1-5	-	CAFRRGGRNQPQHF	TGTGCCTTCAGACGGGGAGGTCGTAATCAGCCCCAGCATTTT
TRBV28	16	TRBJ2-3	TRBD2	CASTPFFTSGEDTQYF	TGTGCCAGCACCCCTTTTTTCACTAGCGGGGAAGATACGCAGTATTTT
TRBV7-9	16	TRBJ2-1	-	CASSLGGSSSYNEQFF	TGTGCCAGCAGCTTAGGGGGCTCGAGCTCCTACAATGAGCAGTTCTTC
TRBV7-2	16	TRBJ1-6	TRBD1	CASSLGTTGSGSPLHF	TGTGCCAGCAGCTTGGGGACGACAGGGTCCGGTTCACCCCTCCACTTT
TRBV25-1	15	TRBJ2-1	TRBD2	CASTEAGGQDNEQFF	TGTGCCAGCACGGAGGCGGGGGGCCAGGACAATGAGCAGTTCTTC
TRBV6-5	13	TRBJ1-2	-	CASRNPGLYGYTF	TGTGCCAGCAGAAACCCCGGGTTATATGGCTACACCTTC
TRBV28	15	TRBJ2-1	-	CASSLVGARSNEQFF	TGTGCCAGCAGTTTGGTCGGGGCCCGAAGTAATGAGCAGTTCTTC
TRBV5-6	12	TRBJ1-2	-	CASSLAGHPYTF	TGTGCCAGCAGCTTGGCGGGCCATCCTTACACCTTC
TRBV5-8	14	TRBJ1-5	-	CASSLQGRHQPQHF	TGTGCCAGCAGCTTACAGGGAAGGCATCAGCCCCAGCATTTT
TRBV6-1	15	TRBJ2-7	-	CASSEAGGLTYEQYF	TGTGCCAGCAGTGAAGCAGGGGGGCTCACCTACGAGCAGTACTTC
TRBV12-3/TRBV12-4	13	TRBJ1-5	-	CASSITGGQPQHF	TGTGCCAGCAGTATCACGGGCGGGCAGCCCCAGCATTTT
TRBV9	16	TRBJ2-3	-	CASSVGSAIRADTQYF	TGTGCCAGCAGCGTAGGGTCAGCTATTCGGGCAGATACGCAGTATTTT
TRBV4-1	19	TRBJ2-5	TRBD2	CASSQGGGSGGPRGETQYF	TGCGCCAGCAGCCAAGGGGGTGGTAGCGGGGGGCCCCGAGGGGAGACCCAGTACTTC
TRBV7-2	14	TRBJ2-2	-	CASSLAGATGELFF	TGTGCCAGCAGCTTAGCCGGGGCCACCGGGGAGCTGTTTTTT
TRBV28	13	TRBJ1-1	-	CASRAGQLLEAFF	TGTGCCAGCAGGGCTGGACAGTTACTTGAAGCTTTCTTT
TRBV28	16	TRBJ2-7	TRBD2	CASSFRLAGPSYEQYF	TGTGCCAGCAGTTTCCGCCTAGCGGGGCCATCATACGAGCAGTACTTC
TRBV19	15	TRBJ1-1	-	CASSIRVPMNTEAFF	TGTGCCAGTAGTATCAGGGTTCCCATGAACACTGAAGCTTTCTTT
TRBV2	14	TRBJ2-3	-	CASRPSTSTDTQYF	TGTGCCAGCAGGCCTTCGACTAGCACAGATACGCAGTATTTT
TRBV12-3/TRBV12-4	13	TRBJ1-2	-	CASSLRQPYGYTF	TGTGCCAGCAGCCTGCGACAGCCCTATGGCTACACCTTC
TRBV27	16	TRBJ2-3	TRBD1	CASSLQTGHNTDTQYF	TGTGCCAGCAGTTTACAGACAGGGCATAACACAGATACGCAGTATTTT
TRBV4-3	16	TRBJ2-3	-	CASSQEIRTYTDTQYF	TGCGCCAGCAGCCAAGAAATAAGGACCTACACAGATACGCAGTATTTT
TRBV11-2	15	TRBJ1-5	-	CASSLGSGGYQPQHF	TGTGCCAGCAGCTTGGGGAGCGGGGGGTATCAGCCCCAGCATTTT
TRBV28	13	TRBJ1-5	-	CASSWLTNQPQHF	TGTGCCAGCAGTTGGCTAACGAATCAGCCCCAGCATTTT
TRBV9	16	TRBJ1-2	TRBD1	CASSAQGGGHNYGYTF	TGTGCCAGCAGTGCACAGGGGGGCGGTCACAACTATGGCTACACCTTC
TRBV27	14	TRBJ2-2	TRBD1	CASSPDRETGELFF	TGTGCCAGCAGTCCGGACAGGGAAACCGGGGAGCTGTTTTTT
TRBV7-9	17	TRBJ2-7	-	CASSPQGGGASSYEQYF	TGTGCCAGCAGCCCCCAGGGAGGGGGCGCGTCCTCCTACGAGCAGTACTTC
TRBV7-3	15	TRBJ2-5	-	CASSLKAGWRETQYF	TGTGCCAGCAGCTTAAAGGCGGGCTGGAGAGAGACCCAGTACTTC
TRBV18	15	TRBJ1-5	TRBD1	CASSPTSRTGWPQHF	TGTGCCAGCTCACCAACCTCCCGGACAGGGTGGCCCCAGCATTTT
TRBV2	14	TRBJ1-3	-	CAAGDTISGNTIYF	TGTGCCGCGGGGGACACGATCTCTGGAAACACCATATATTTT
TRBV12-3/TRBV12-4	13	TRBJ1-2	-	CASSLGQNYGYTF	TGTGCCAGCAGTTTGGGGCAGAACTATGGCTACACCTTC
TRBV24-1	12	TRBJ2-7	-	CATSDTKREQYF	TGTGCCACCAGTGACACAAAACGCGAGCAGTACTTC
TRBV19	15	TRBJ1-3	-	CASSSPGHGGNTIYF	TGTGCCAGTAGTTCTCCGGGTCACGGCGGAAACACCATATATTTT
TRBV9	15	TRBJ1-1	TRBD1	CASSHKTGVPTEAFF	TGTGCCAGCAGCCATAAGACAGGGGTCCCGACTGAAGCTTTCTTT
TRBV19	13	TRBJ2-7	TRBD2	CASHGGGAYEQYF	TGTGCCAGCCATGGCGGGGGGGCGTACGAGCAGTACTTC
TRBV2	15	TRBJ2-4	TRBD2	CASSGSGGAKNIQYF	TGTGCCAGCAGTGGGAGCGGGGGGGCCAAAAACATTCAGTACTTC
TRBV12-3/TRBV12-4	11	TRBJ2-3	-	CASSLIDTQYF	TGTGCCAGCAGTTTAATAGATACGCAGTATTTT
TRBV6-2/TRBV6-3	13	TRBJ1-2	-	CASSPQGLYGYTF	TGTGCCAGCAGTCCACAGGGTTTGTATGGCTACACCTTC
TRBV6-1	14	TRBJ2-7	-	CASSESAAGYEQYF	TGTGCCAGCAGTGAGTCTGCGGCAGGCTACGAGCAGTACTTC
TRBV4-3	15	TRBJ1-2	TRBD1	CASSYPGTGSYGYTF	TGCGCCAGCAGCTACCCCGGGACAGGGTCCTATGGCTACACCTTC